The clone carrying this T cell receptor beta chain has at least ten counts. Noted time point: persistent/refractory GD, antithyroid drugs over 5 years with positive TRAb. PBMC RNA was the source of the TCR library. This record comes from a study of regulatory T cells in long-lasting Graves disease. Germline CDR1 reads SGHAT; CDR2 reads FQNNGV. The CDR3 totals 11 residues. V gave up 5 bases and J gave up 11 bases, with 10 bases separating them. For TCR beta, libraries came from iRepertoire HTBI primers and Arm-PCR of CDR3 regions. TCRdb analysed the multiplex PCR reads with MiXCR anew, one entry per CDR3 protein. Of a few hundred thousand distinct CDR3 sequences listed, roughly 22% were seen once; the top ten hold 10% to 15%.

This receptor was obtained from a female donor with Graves disease. The sequencing here drew on peripheral blood mononuclear cells (PBMCs), taken when the disease was refractory, from a patient treated with antithyroid drugs. The rearrangement uses TRBV11-2 and TRBJ2-4; D possibly corresponds to TRBD2 (6 bases). The CDR3 bases are TGTGCCAGCAGCCGACTAGACCTTCAGTACTTC. Amino acid sequence: CASSRLDLQYF.